This TCR beta chain emerged from a study of blood T cell repertoires in COVID-19. Study context: The United States, Italy and Spain supplied acute and convalescent COVID-19 samples. Nucleic acid was either cDNA or gDNA, and it came from T cells, B-cell-depleted T cells, or PBMCs.

In the source study's methods: Estimated nucleated cell counts came from reference gene primer amplification. This table comes from immunoSEQ multiplex PCR, and its TCRdb copy is limited to in-frame clones, with some not included. V and J calls and clone size come straight from that table; D and trimming were deduced from the DNA. The top ten hold roughly 3% of the sample, which has about 88,000 clones, approximately 90% seen once. V lost 4 bases to trimming and J lost 5 bases; unmatched junction nucleotides: 16. CDR1 and CDR2 from the germline V gene are SNHLY and FYNNEI. The CDR3 length is 17 residues.

The sample consisted of peripheral blood. V usage is TRBV2 and J usage is TRBJ2-5; 7 bases fit TRBD2. The origin of this receptor is a woman of 80 years or more with acute or convalescent COVID-19. CDR3 nucleotide sequence: TGTGCCAGCAGTGGTTGGGCAGGGAGGGCCCCACGCGAGACCCAGTACTTC. Its protein is CASSGWAGRAPRETQYF.